The rows below give T cell receptor beta chains drawn from one sample of a study of CD8 T cells in Susac syndrome. TCRdb independently ran MiXCR on the immunoSEQ multiplex PCR reads; one entry per CDR3 protein. This sample yields 150,000 to 200,000 distinct CDR3 sequences, of which about 90% are seen a single time; approximately 0.075% belongs to the top ten. The sample comprised CD4+ T cells from PBMCs. These receptors were collected from a human donor in good health. The CDR3 runs from the conserved cysteine through the conserved F or W. A D gene is named only where the DNA matches it firmly. Only part of the rows carry a size: once, few, many, or a class if the clone is expanded.

j_call: TRBJ2-1; clone_size: .; v_call: TRBV28; d_call: .; cdr3_aa: CASSATGTSQFF; cdr3_nt: TGTGCCAGCAGTGCAACCGGGACATCGCAGTTCTTC
j_call: TRBJ1-4; clone_size: .; v_call: TRBV2; d_call: TRBD1; cdr3_aa: CASNSKDRGEKLFF; cdr3_nt: TGTGCCAGCAATTCGAAGGACAGGGGTGAAAAACTGTTTTTT
j_call: TRBJ1-6; clone_size: .; v_call: TRBV6-2/TRBV6-3; d_call: TRBD1; cdr3_aa: CASSYEGARSSYNSPLHF; cdr3_nt: TGTGCCAGCAGTTACGAGGGGGCAAGGAGCTCCTATAATTCACCCCTCCACTTT
j_call: TRBJ2-7; clone_size: .; v_call: TRBV25-1; d_call: TRBD2; cdr3_aa: CASRGPPGGRMDYEQYF; cdr3_nt: TGTGCCAGCAGGGGACCCCCGGGCGGGAGGATGGACTACGAGCAGTACTTC
j_call: TRBJ1-2; clone_size: .; v_call: TRBV18; d_call: TRBD1; cdr3_aa: CASSPDRGRWGYTF; cdr3_nt: TGTGCCAGCTCACCGGACAGGGGGCGGTGGGGCTACACCTTC
j_call: TRBJ2-7; clone_size: .; v_call: TRBV28; d_call: TRBD2; cdr3_aa: CASSWLAGEGDEQYF; cdr3_nt: TGTGCCAGCAGTTGGTTAGCGGGAGAAGGAGACGAGCAGTACTTC
j_call: TRBJ1-2; clone_size: .; v_call: TRBV7-2; d_call: TRBD1; cdr3_aa: CASSSGQARGGYTF; cdr3_nt: TGTGCCAGCAGCTCTGGACAGGCAAGGGGTGGCTACACCTTC
j_call: TRBJ2-7; clone_size: .; v_call: TRBV12-3/TRBV12-4; d_call: .; cdr3_aa: CASRYQSARGEQYF; cdr3_nt: TGTGCCAGCAGGTACCAATCAGCCAGGGGCGAGCAGTACTTC
j_call: TRBJ1-2; clone_size: once; v_call: TRBV12-3/TRBV12-4; d_call: .; cdr3_aa: CASSLWGARDYGYTF; cdr3_nt: TGTGCCAGCAGTTTGTGGGGCGCAAGAGACTATGGCTACACCTTC
j_call: TRBJ2-1; clone_size: .; v_call: TRBV5-1; d_call: TRBD1; cdr3_aa: CANSGTGQGYNEQFF; cdr3_nt: TGCGCCAACAGTGGAACGGGACAGGGGTACAATGAGCAGTTCTTC
j_call: TRBJ1-5; clone_size: .; v_call: TRBV30; d_call: .; cdr3_aa: CAWSSLTSAQHF; cdr3_nt: TGTGCCTGGAGTTCTTTAACCTCGGCCCAGCATTTT
j_call: TRBJ2-7; clone_size: .; v_call: TRBV20-1; d_call: TRBD2; cdr3_aa: CSARDFLAGVLYEQYF; cdr3_nt: TGCAGTGCTAGAGATTTTCTAGCGGGAGTTTTGTACGAGCAGTACTTC
j_call: TRBJ2-2; clone_size: .; v_call: TRBV7-2; d_call: .; cdr3_aa: CASSLVRVGLSTGELFF; cdr3_nt: TGTGCCAGCAGCTTAGTAAGGGTAGGATTGTCCACCGGGGAGCTGTTTTTT
j_call: TRBJ1-5; clone_size: .; v_call: TRBV7-9; d_call: .; cdr3_aa: CASSPEAGWPQHF; cdr3_nt: TGTGCCAGCAGCCCGGAGGCGGGATGGCCCCAGCATTTT
j_call: TRBJ1-3; clone_size: .; v_call: TRBV5-1; d_call: .; cdr3_aa: CASSLGFSGNTIYF; cdr3_nt: TGCGCCAGCAGCTTGGGCTTCTCTGGAAACACCATATATTTT
j_call: TRBJ2-2; clone_size: .; v_call: TRBV30; d_call: .; cdr3_aa: CAWNNIPGELFF; cdr3_nt: TGTGCCTGGAACAACATCCCCGGGGAGCTGTTTTTT
j_call: TRBJ2-5; clone_size: .; v_call: TRBV7-2; d_call: TRBD2; cdr3_aa: CASTPQRGGGETQYF; cdr3_nt: TGTGCCAGCACACCTCAGCGGGGGGGCGGAGAGACCCAGTACTTC
j_call: TRBJ1-1; clone_size: once; v_call: TRBV6-2/TRBV6-3; d_call: .; cdr3_aa: CASIRAGNTEAFF; cdr3_nt: TGTGCCAGCATCCGAGCCGGGAACACTGAAGCTTTCTTT
j_call: TRBJ2-7; clone_size: .; v_call: TRBV6-1; d_call: TRBD1; cdr3_aa: CASSSQGADDEQYF; cdr3_nt: TGTGCCAGCAGCTCACAGGGGGCGGACGACGAGCAGTACTTC
j_call: TRBJ2-2; clone_size: .; v_call: TRBV2; d_call: TRBD2; cdr3_aa: CASAVSGSFGELFF; cdr3_nt: TGTGCCAGCGCGGTTAGCGGGAGCTTCGGGGAGCTGTTTTTT
j_call: TRBJ2-5; clone_size: .; v_call: TRBV2; d_call: .; cdr3_aa: CASSQETQYF; cdr3_nt: TGTGCCAGCAGTCAAGAGACCCAGTACTTC
j_call: TRBJ1-5; clone_size: .; v_call: TRBV19; d_call: TRBD1; cdr3_aa: CASNRRGSNQPQHF; cdr3_nt: TGTGCCAGTAATCGCAGGGGGTCCAATCAGCCCCAGCATTTT
j_call: TRBJ2-7; clone_size: .; v_call: TRBV6-2/TRBV6-3; d_call: .; cdr3_aa: CASSFRTVSYEQYF; cdr3_nt: TGTGCCAGCAGTTTCAGGACAGTTTCCTACGAGCAGTACTTC
j_call: TRBJ2-5; clone_size: .; v_call: TRBV18; d_call: .; cdr3_aa: CASSPPGGHQGQETQYF; cdr3_nt: TGTGCCAGCTCACCACCGGGCGGCCACCAGGGCCAAGAGACCCAGTACTTC
j_call: TRBJ2-5; clone_size: .; v_call: TRBV6-5; d_call: TRBD1; cdr3_aa: CASSYSPRDRGRGETQYF; cdr3_nt: TGTGCCAGCAGTTACTCACCCCGCGACAGGGGGCGAGGGGAGACCCAGTACTTC
j_call: TRBJ2-5; clone_size: .; v_call: TRBV6-5; d_call: TRBD1; cdr3_aa: CASSPGTGGHETQYF; cdr3_nt: TGTGCCAGCAGCCCCGGGACAGGGGGCCATGAGACCCAGTACTTC
j_call: TRBJ1-2; clone_size: .; v_call: TRBV3-1; d_call: TRBD1; cdr3_aa: CASSQSDRGYGYTF; cdr3_nt: TGTGCCAGCAGCCAATCCGACAGGGGCTACGGCTACACCTTC
j_call: TRBJ2-3; clone_size: .; v_call: TRBV20-1; d_call: .; cdr3_aa: CSARDTSTDTQYF; cdr3_nt: TGCAGTGCTCGGGACACAAGCACAGATACGCAGTATTTT
j_call: TRBJ2-7; clone_size: .; v_call: TRBV20-1; d_call: TRBD2; cdr3_aa: CSATNVRASGSFNEQYF; cdr3_nt: TGCAGTGCTACCAATGTTAGGGCTAGCGGGAGTTTTAACGAGCAGTACTTC